These 2 T cell receptor beta chains were sequenced from one sample in a study of prognosis after radiotherapy for stage I lung cancer. Two-round multiplex PCR, the amplification method, yielded TCR beta CDR3 from genomic DNA. First-round PCR used primers specific to each TRBV and TRBJ gene. MiXCR, applied by TCRdb to the multiplex PCR reads, yields one record per CDR3 protein. The sample shows around 26,000 distinct CDR3 sequences, approximately 44% of them seen only once. The starting material was PBMCs, obtained before or after stereotactic body radiation therapy (not recorded which). All receptors come from a donor aged 50 or older with non-small cell lung cancer.

This clonotype rates as medium-sized. The chain employs TRBV11-3 and TRBJ1-2; D may be TRBD1 (6 bases). This CDR3 has 12 residues. Germline CDR1 SGHNT, CDR2 YENEEA. With 3 bases removed from V and 8 bases from J, the gap between germline ends came to 10 bases. Here the CDR3 DNA reads TGTGCCAGCAGCTTTATGGGGGCCGGCTACACCTTC. Translation: CASSFMGAGYTF.

This clonotype was observed at least ten times. The chain recombines TRBV4-2 with TRBJ2-1, with unresolved D. From germline, CDR1 is LGHNA and CDR2 YNFKEQ. This CDR3 comprises 16 residues. Trimming stripped 0 bases from V and 0 bases from J, with 9 bases between. The CDR3 protein is CASSQDLWGSYNEQFF. CDR3 sequence (DNA): TGTGCCAGCAGCCAAGATCTTTGGGGCTCCTACAATGAGCAGTTCTTC.